The source of this T cell receptor beta chain is a study of metastatic and nonmetastatic thyroid tumors. About the research overall: Repertoires of blood and of tissue (tumor or nodule) from malignant and benign thyroid patients were compared.

Using MiXCR, TCRdb reanalyzed the PCR reads. This table holds 11,000 or so clones, around two fifths found once. This clone occurred a few times. The CDR3 is 11 residues long. Trimming left V 3 bases short and J 9 bases short, with 6 bases between. No patient received treatment before thyroid surgery. Input material: tumor tissue. The V call is TRBV12-3 or TRBV12-4, the J call TRBJ2-1; D remains ambiguous. The receptor comes from a female donor with papillary thyroid cancer or a benign thyroid nodule (not recorded which). Some clones in this sample may be carry-over from other donors' samples. DNA for the CDR3: TGTGCCAGCAGTTTGTCTCTTGAGCAGTTCTTC. Translation gives CASSLSLEQFF.